The present T cell receptor (beta chain) was sequenced within a study of T cells in Graves' hyperthyroidism and ophthalmopathy (dated by TCRdb to about 2019). Describing the broader study: Peripheral blood was sampled at the time of initial diagnosis, prior to any treatment. The paper describes TCR Vbeta CDR3 sequencing of 140 or so peripheral blood samples, made up of about 40 ophthalmopathy patients, 70 to 80 hyperthyroidism patients and 17 progressor patients. For training and testing, the 80 to 100 patients in the discovery cohort were randomly divided in a 7:3 ratio. After sampling, hyperthyroidism patients received methimazole starting at 30 mg daily, and ophthalmopathy patients received high-dose intravenous methylprednisolone. An independent validation cohort of around 20 hyperthyroidism patients and 17 patients who later progressed to ophthalmopathy tested prospective prediction of ophthalmopathy. Thyroid tissue and blood T-cell repertoires from about six Graves' hyperthyroidism patients were also compared in the study. To identify distinguishing TCR V-J signatures, a discovery cohort of 90 to 100 patients was used, comprising some 43 with Graves' ophthalmopathy and 57 with stable Graves' hyperthyroidism. What the research found in general, with its limitations: No statistical method was used to fix the sample size in advance, and group allocation was not hidden from the investigators. In validation, the model predicted progression to ophthalmopathy with 55% to 71% sensitivity and around 72% specificity, a median of around six months before onset. A 13 V-J signature model separated ophthalmopathy from stable hyperthyroidism, with roughly 88% sensitivity and about 81% specificity in cross-validation and 80%/75% in testing. Blood samples also contained most of the expanded thyroid clonotypes (frequency above 0.001), which suggests that blood repertoires may reflect thyroid immune responses.

The TCR beta CDR3 regions were amplified from the RNA transcripts. For the first round of RT-PCR on the TCR CDR3, the HTBI primer set was used together with the Qiagen OneStep RT-PCR kit. Libraries were constructed in a second round of multiplex PCR, after which size selection and purification were performed. Sequencing of the libraries was done on an Illumina HiSeq2000 using paired-end 100 bp reads. The study's processing was this. Raw data were processed with SOAPnuke, discarding reads with adapters, uncalled bases, mean Phred below 15, or no exact constant-primer or identifier match. High-quality paired reads were merged with COPE v1.2.5, and unique nucleotide sequences were defined as clonotypes. Clonotypes were aligned to IMGT TRBV, TRBD and TRBJ reference segments using MiTCR v1.1. Only V-J combinations with frequency above 0.0001, covering 99% to 99.2% of repertoires, were analysed. The TCS score was defined as the ratio of F50 (clonal expansion) to E x V (chaos), calculated using BLOSUM62-based TCRdist between CDR3 peptides within each V-J. Welch's t-statistics and random forest reduced just over 500 V-J features to 10 to 15, which were used in a naive Bayes classifier (R e1071). TCRdb reran the public reads through fastp at Q25 and MiXCR, keeping productive beta chains. Here each entry gathers all rows of one CDR3 protein and keeps the most common genes and DNA. V and J calls and clone size were set by TCRdb, not the authors. The sample profile shows 400,000 to 550,000 distinct CDR3 sequences; approximately 15% of them were found once. Clones ranked in the top ten supply around a sixth of the sample.

A patient counted as having stable Graves' hyperthyroidism if no progression to ophthalmopathy occurred over 18 months of follow-up. Hyperthyroidism patients were aged 18 to 65 years and newly diagnosed, with disease duration of less than 2 months. The study excluded patients with uncontrolled infections, other autoimmune diseases, pregnancy or lactation. Diagnoses were based on clinical symptoms, serum thyroxine and TRAb, thyroid ultrasound and orbital computed tomography. PBMCs were separated from roughly 10 ml of fresh peripheral blood using Ficoll-Paque density gradient centrifugation. Trizol reagent was used to extract total RNA, and RNA quality was then checked on an Agilent 2100 Bioanalyzer. Ends trimmed: V by 0 bases, J by 6 bases; bases unmatched to a gene: 2. The cysteine opens and the phenylalanine closes a CDR3 of 15 amino acids. Only the CDR3 DNA is retained, 45 bases long and in frame from the first base. The germline V gene provides CDR1 SGHRS and CDR2 YFSETQ.

This clonotype was seen repeatedly, ten times or more. Its antigen remains undetermined. Base quality data are lacking; no much larger clone is found one base away. The chain is made from TRBV5-1 and TRBJ1-5; the junction holds 11 bases that match TRBD1. This clonotype originated in a woman aged 18-30 years with Graves' hyperthyroidism. The sample taken for sequencing was blood. The DNA reads TGCGCCAGCAGCTTGGAGGGACAGGGGGTTCAGCCCCAGCATTTT. This codes for CASSLEGQGVQPQHF.